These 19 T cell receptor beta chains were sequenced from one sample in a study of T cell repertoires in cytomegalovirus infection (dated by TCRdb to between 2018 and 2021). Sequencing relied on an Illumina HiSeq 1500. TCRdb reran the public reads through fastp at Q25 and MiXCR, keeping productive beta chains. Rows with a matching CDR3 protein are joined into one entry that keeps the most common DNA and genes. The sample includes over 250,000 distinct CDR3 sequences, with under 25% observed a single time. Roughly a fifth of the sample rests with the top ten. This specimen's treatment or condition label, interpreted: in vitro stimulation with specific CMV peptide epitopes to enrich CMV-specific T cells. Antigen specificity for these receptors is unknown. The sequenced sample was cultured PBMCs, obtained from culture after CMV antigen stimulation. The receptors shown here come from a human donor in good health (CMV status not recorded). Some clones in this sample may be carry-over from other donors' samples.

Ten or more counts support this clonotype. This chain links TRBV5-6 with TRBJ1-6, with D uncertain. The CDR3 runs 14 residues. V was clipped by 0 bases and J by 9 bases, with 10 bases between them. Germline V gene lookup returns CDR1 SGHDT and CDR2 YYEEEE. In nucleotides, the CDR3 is TGTGCCAGCAGCTTGGGGCGTGTTATTTCACCCCTCCACTTT. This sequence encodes CASSLGRVISPLHF.

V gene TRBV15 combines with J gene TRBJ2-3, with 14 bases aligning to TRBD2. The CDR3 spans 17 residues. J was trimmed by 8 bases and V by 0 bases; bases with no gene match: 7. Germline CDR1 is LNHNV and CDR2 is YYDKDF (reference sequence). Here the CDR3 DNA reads TGTGCCACCAGCAGAGATGGGGGACTAGCGGGAGTCGGTACGCAGTATTTT. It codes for CATSRDGGLAGVGTQYF.

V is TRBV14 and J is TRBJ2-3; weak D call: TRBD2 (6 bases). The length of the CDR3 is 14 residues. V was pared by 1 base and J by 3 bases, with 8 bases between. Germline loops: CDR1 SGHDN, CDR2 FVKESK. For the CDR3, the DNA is TGTGCCAGCAGCCAAGTGGGGGGTACAGATACGCAGTATTTT. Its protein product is CASSQVGGTDTQYF.

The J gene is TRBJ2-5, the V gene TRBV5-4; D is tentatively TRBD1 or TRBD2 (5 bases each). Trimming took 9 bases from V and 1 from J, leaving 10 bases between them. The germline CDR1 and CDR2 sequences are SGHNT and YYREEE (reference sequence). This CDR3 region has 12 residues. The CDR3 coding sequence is TGTGCCACTGGGGACGGCCAAGAGACCCAGTACTTC. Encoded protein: CATGDGQETQYF.

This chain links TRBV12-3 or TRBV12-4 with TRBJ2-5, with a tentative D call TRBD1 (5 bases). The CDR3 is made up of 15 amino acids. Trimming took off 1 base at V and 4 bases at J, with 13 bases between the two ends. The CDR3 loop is CASSLGTPIGETQYF. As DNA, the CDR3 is TGTGCCAGCAGTTTAGGGACACCGATAGGAGAGACCCAGTACTTC.

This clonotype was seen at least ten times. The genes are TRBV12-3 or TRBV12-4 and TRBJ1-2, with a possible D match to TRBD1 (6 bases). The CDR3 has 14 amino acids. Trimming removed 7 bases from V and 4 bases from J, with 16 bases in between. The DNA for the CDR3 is TGTGCCAGCAACCCTGGGGGGGCCGCCTATGGCTACACCTTC. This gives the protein CASNPGGAAYGYTF.

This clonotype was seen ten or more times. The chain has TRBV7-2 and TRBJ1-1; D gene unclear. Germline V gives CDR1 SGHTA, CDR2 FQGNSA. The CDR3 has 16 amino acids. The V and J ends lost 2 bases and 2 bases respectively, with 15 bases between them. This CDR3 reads CASSLYGSGLNTEAFF. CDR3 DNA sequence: TGTGCCAGCAGCTTATATGGGTCCGGGTTAAACACTGAAGCTTTCTTT.

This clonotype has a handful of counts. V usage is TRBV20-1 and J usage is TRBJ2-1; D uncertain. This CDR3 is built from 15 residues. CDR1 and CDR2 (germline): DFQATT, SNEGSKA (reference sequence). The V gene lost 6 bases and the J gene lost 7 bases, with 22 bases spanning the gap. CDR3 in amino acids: CSALTPSSRANEQFF. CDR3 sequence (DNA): TGCAGTGCACTTACCCCCTCGAGCCGGGCAAATGAGCAGTTCTTC.

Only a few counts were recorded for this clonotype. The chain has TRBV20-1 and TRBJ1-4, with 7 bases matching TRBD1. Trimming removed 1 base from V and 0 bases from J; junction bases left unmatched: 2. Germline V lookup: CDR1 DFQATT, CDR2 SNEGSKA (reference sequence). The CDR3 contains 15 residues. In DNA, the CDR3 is TGCAGTGCTAGAGGACAGGGAGCAACTAATGAAAAACTGTTTTTT. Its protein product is CSARGQGATNEKLFF.

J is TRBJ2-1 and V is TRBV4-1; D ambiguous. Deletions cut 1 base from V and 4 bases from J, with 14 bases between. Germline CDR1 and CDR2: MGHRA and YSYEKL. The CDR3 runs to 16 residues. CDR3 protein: CASSQGDWVLYNEQFF. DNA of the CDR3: TGCGCCAGCAGCCAAGGTGATTGGGTCTTGTACAATGAGCAGTTCTTC.

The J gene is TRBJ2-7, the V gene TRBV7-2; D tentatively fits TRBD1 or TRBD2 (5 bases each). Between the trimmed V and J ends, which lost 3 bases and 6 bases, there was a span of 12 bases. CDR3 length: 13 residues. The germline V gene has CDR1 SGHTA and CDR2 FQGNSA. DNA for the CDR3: TGTGCCAGCAGCTTCAGACGGGGCATCGAGCAGTACTTC. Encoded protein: CASSFRRGIEQYF.

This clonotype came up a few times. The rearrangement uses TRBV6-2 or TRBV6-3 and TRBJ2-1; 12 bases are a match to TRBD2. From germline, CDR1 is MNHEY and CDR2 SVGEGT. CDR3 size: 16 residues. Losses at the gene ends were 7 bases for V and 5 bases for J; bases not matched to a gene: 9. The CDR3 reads CASMVRLAGVHNEQFF. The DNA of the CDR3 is TGTGCCAGCATGGTAAGACTAGCGGGAGTCCACAATGAGCAGTTCTTC.

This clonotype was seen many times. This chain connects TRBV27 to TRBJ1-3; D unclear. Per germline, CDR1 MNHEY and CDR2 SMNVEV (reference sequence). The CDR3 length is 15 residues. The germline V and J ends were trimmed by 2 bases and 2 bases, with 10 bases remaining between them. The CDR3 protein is CASSLKGWAGNTIYF. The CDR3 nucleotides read TGTGCCAGCAGTTTAAAGGGTTGGGCTGGAAACACCATATATTTT.

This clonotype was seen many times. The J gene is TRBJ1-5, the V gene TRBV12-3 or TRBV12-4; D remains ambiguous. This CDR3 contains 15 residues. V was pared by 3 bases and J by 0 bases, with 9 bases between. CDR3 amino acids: CASSLGTGSNQPQHF. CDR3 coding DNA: TGTGCCAGCAGTTTGGGAACCGGTAGCAATCAGCCCCAGCATTTT.

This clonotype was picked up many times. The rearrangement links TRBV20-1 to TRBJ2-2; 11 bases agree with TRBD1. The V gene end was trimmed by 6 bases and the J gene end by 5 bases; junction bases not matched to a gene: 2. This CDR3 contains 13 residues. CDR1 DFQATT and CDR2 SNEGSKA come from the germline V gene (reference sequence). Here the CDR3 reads CSAGTGGTGELFF. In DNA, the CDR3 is TGCAGTGCCGGGACAGGGGGAACCGGGGAGCTGTTTTTT.

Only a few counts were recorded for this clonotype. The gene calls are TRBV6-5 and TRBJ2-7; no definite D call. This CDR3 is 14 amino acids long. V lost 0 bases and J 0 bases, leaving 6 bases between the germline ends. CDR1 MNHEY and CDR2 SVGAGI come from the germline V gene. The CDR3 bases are TGTGCCAGCAGTTACTCAAGGGCCTCCTACGAGCAGTACTTC. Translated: CASSYSRASYEQYF.

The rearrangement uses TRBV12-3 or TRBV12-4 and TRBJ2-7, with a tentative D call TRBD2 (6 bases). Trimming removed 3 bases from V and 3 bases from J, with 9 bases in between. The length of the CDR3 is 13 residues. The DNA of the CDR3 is TGTGCCAGCAGTTTGGAGGGTTACTACGAGCAGTACGTC. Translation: CASSLEGYYEQYV.

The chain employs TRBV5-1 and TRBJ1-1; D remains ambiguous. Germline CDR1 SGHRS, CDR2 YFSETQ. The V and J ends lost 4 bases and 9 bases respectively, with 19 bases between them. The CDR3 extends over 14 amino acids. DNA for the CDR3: TGCGCCAGCAGCCTCGGAACCGCGGACGGGAAAGCTTTCTTT. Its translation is CASSLGTADGKAFF.

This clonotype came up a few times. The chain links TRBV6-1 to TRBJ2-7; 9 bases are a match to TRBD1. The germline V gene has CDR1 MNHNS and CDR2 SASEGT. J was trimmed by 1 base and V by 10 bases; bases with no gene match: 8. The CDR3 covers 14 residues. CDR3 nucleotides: TGTGCCACTAACGGGACAGGGCCGTCCTACGAGCAGTACTTC. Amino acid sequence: CATNGTGPSYEQYF.